Listed below are T cell receptor beta chains from one sample, sequenced in a study of blood T cell repertoires in COVID-19. Profiled with immunoSEQ multiplex PCR; TCRdb holds only in-frame clones, not every one. The sample contains fewer than 200,000 clones, over 75% of which appear only once. Source material: PBMCs or T cells enriched from blood (not recorded which). Receptors were obtained from a woman aged 18 to 35 who had recovered from COVID-19. Both conserved end residues are part of each CDR3. Fields, in order: J gene, D gene, clone size, V gene, CDR3 DNA, CDR3 protein. A D gene is named only where the DNA matches it firmly. Not all rows give a size; the values are once, few, many and, for expanded clones, a class.

j_gene: TRBJ2-2; d_gene: TRBD2; abundance: NA; v_gene: TRBV5-1; CDR3nt: TGCGCCAGCAGCGTACTAGCGGGGGACACCACCGGGGAGCTGTTTTTT; CDR3aa: CASSVLAGDTTGELFF
j_gene: TRBJ1-2; d_gene: NA; abundance: NA; v_gene: TRBV5-8; CDR3nt: TGTGCCAGCAGCTCGGAGTCTGCATGGAGCGGCTACACCTTC; CDR3aa: CASSSESAWSGYTF
j_gene: TRBJ1-1; d_gene: TRBD1; abundance: NA; v_gene: TRBV7-2; CDR3nt: TGTGCCAGCAGCTTCGACAGGGGAGTGAGCACTGAAGCTTTCTTT; CDR3aa: CASSFDRGVSTEAFF
j_gene: TRBJ1-5; d_gene: NA; abundance: NA; v_gene: TRBV28; CDR3nt: TGTGCCAGCAGTAGACAACCGACCAATCAGCCCCAGCATTTT; CDR3aa: CASSRQPTNQPQHF
j_gene: TRBJ1-1; d_gene: NA; abundance: NA; v_gene: TRBV7-8; CDR3nt: TGTGCCAGCAGCTTAGGCGCAGGGGTTCGCGAAGCTTTCTTT; CDR3aa: CASSLGAGVREAFF
j_gene: TRBJ2-7; d_gene: NA; abundance: NA; v_gene: TRBV5-1; CDR3nt: TGCGCCAGCAGCTTGGGCGACAGGGAGGTCTACGAGCAGTACTTC; CDR3aa: CASSLGDREVYEQYF
j_gene: TRBJ2-1; d_gene: TRBD2; abundance: once; v_gene: TRBV3-1/TRBV3-2; CDR3nt: TGTGCCAGCAGCGCTGGACTAGACTCCTACAATGAGCAGTTCTTC; CDR3aa: CASSAGLDSYNEQFF
j_gene: TRBJ1-1; d_gene: NA; abundance: NA; v_gene: TRBV19; CDR3nt: TGTGCCAGTAGTATTGGGGCTATCAACACTGAAGCTTTCTTT; CDR3aa: CASSIGAINTEAFF
j_gene: TRBJ2-1; d_gene: TRBD2; abundance: NA; v_gene: TRBV24-1; CDR3nt: TGTGCCACCAGCGGACTAGCGGGAGGCTACAATGAGCAGTTCTTC; CDR3aa: CATSGLAGGYNEQFF
j_gene: TRBJ1-3; d_gene: NA; abundance: NA; v_gene: TRBV30; CDR3nt: TGTGCCTGGGTTTCCGTTTTTGGAAACACCATATATTTT; CDR3aa: CAWVSVFGNTIYF
j_gene: TRBJ2-7; d_gene: NA; abundance: NA; v_gene: TRBV6-5; CDR3nt: TGTGCCAGCAGCCCACCGGGGGATACCTACGAGCAGTACTTC; CDR3aa: CASSPPGDTYEQYF
j_gene: TRBJ1-5; d_gene: TRBD1; abundance: NA; v_gene: TRBV4-1; CDR3nt: TGCGCCAGCAGCCAAGTGGGCAGGGGGCCGGGTCAGCCCCAGCATTTT; CDR3aa: CASSQVGRGPGQPQHF
j_gene: TRBJ2-3; d_gene: NA; abundance: NA; v_gene: TRBV7-9; CDR3nt: TGTGCCAGCAGCTTCAGGGATAGTACAGATACGCAGTATTTT; CDR3aa: CASSFRDSTDTQYF
j_gene: TRBJ2-3; d_gene: TRBD2; abundance: once; v_gene: TRBV10-1; CDR3nt: TGCGCCAGCAGCGGGACTAGCGGATACACAGATACGCAGTATTTT; CDR3aa: CASSGTSGYTDTQYF
j_gene: TRBJ1-2; d_gene: TRBD1; abundance: NA; v_gene: TRBV6-5; CDR3nt: TGTGCCAGCAGCTACGACAGGGACTATGGCTACACCTTC; CDR3aa: CASSYDRDYGYTF
j_gene: TRBJ2-5; d_gene: TRBD1; abundance: NA; v_gene: TRBV28; CDR3nt: TGTGCCAGCAGACCTACAGGGGGCCGAGGGACCCAGTACTTC; CDR3aa: CASRPTGGRGTQYF
j_gene: TRBJ1-1; d_gene: TRBD1; abundance: NA; v_gene: TRBV5-4; CDR3nt: TGTGCCAGCAGCTTGGACAGGGGAATCCCCATGAACACTGAAGCTTTCTTT; CDR3aa: CASSLDRGIPMNTEAFF
j_gene: TRBJ1-2; d_gene: NA; abundance: NA; v_gene: TRBV18; CDR3nt: TGTGCCAGCTCACCTGGACAAGAAATTGGCTATGGCTACACCTTC; CDR3aa: CASSPGQEIGYGYTF
j_gene: TRBJ2-5; d_gene: NA; abundance: NA; v_gene: TRBV5-4; CDR3nt: TGTGCCAGCAGCTTGACCTCGGGGAGGTGTGACTTC; CDR3aa: CASSLTSGRCDF
j_gene: TRBJ1-5; d_gene: NA; abundance: NA; v_gene: TRBV24-1; CDR3nt: TGTGCCACCAGTGATTTCAACAGGGCAAGGCCCCAGCATTTT; CDR3aa: CATSDFNRARPQHF
j_gene: TRBJ2-7; d_gene: TRBD1; abundance: NA; v_gene: TRBV4-1; CDR3nt: TGCGCCAGCAGCTTTCAATCCGGGACAGGGAGCCACTACGAGCAGTACTTC; CDR3aa: CASSFQSGTGSHYEQYF
j_gene: TRBJ2-1; d_gene: TRBD1; abundance: NA; v_gene: TRBV5-1; CDR3nt: TGCGCCAGCAGCCCACTGACAGGGACAACCTACAATGAGCAGTTCTTC; CDR3aa: CASSPLTGTTYNEQFF
j_gene: TRBJ1-1; d_gene: TRBD1; abundance: NA; v_gene: TRBV5-8; CDR3nt: TGTGCCAGCAGCCACAGCAGGACAGGTCTCTGGCAGACTGAAGCTTTCTTT; CDR3aa: CASSHSRTGLWQTEAFF
j_gene: TRBJ1-1; d_gene: NA; abundance: NA; v_gene: TRBV28; CDR3nt: TGTGGATGCCGGGGGAACACTGAAGCTTTCTTT; CDR3aa: CGCRGNTEAFF
j_gene: TRBJ1-5; d_gene: NA; abundance: NA; v_gene: TRBV19; CDR3nt: TGTGCCAGTAGTATATCAGGGCTGGATCAGCCCCAGCATTTT; CDR3aa: CASSISGLDQPQHF
j_gene: TRBJ2-1; d_gene: TRBD1; abundance: NA; v_gene: TRBV5-1; CDR3nt: TGCGCCAGCAGCCCAAGGGGGCAGGGGGCTCTTCAGGCGGCGGGCAATGAGCAGTTCTTC; CDR3aa: CASSPRGQGALQAAGNEQFF
j_gene: TRBJ2-2; d_gene: NA; abundance: NA; v_gene: TRBV18; CDR3nt: TGTGCCAGCTCACTACGGTTCGAGTTGGAGACCGGGGAGCTGTTTTTT; CDR3aa: CASSLRFELETGELFF
j_gene: TRBJ2-1; d_gene: TRBD1; abundance: NA; v_gene: TRBV12-3/TRBV12-4; CDR3nt: TGTGCCAGCAGTATGGGACAGGACGATGAGCAGTTCTTC; CDR3aa: CASSMGQDDEQFF
j_gene: TRBJ2-7; d_gene: NA; abundance: NA; v_gene: TRBV7-8; CDR3nt: TGTGCCAGCACCCCCGCGACAGCCTCCTACGAGCAGTACTTC; CDR3aa: CASTPATASYEQYF
j_gene: TRBJ1-6; d_gene: NA; abundance: NA; v_gene: TRBV19; CDR3nt: TGTGCCAGTAGTATAAAGTCGACCCCGAGGGAACCCCTCCACTTT; CDR3aa: CASSIKSTPREPLHF
j_gene: TRBJ1-1; d_gene: NA; abundance: NA; v_gene: TRBV16; CDR3nt: TGTGCCAGCAGCCAAGTCCCCCAGAACACTGAAGCTTTCTTT; CDR3aa: CASSQVPQNTEAFF
j_gene: TRBJ1-4; d_gene: TRBD1; abundance: NA; v_gene: TRBV30; CDR3nt: TGTGCCTGGAGTTCGGGACAGGGGGCGCATGGGGGTGAAAAACTGTTTTTT; CDR3aa: CAWSSGQGAHGGEKLFF
j_gene: TRBJ2-2; d_gene: TRBD1; abundance: NA; v_gene: TRBV7-2; CDR3nt: TGTGCCAGCAGTCAGGACAGGGCCAACACCGGGGAGCTGTTTTTT; CDR3aa: CASSQDRANTGELFF
j_gene: TRBJ1-2; d_gene: TRBD1; abundance: once; v_gene: TRBV3-1/TRBV3-2; CDR3nt: TGTGCCAGCAGCCCTCGGACAGGCGTTGGTGGCTACACCTTC; CDR3aa: CASSPRTGVGGYTF
j_gene: TRBJ2-1; d_gene: NA; abundance: NA; v_gene: TRBV15; CDR3nt: TGTGCCACCAGCAGAGACGCGGGGGCTTACAATGAGCAGTTCTTC; CDR3aa: CATSRDAGAYNEQFF
j_gene: TRBJ2-6; d_gene: TRBD1; abundance: NA; v_gene: TRBV28; CDR3nt: TGTGCCAGCAGTCCTCAGATCGACAGGGTTGGGGCCAACGTCCTGACTTTC; CDR3aa: CASSPQIDRVGANVLTF
j_gene: TRBJ1-1; d_gene: NA; abundance: NA; v_gene: TRBV12-3/TRBV12-4; CDR3nt: TGTGCCAGCAGGGGGATTGGGGGGACTGAAGCTTTCTTT; CDR3aa: CASRGIGGTEAFF
j_gene: TRBJ1-6; d_gene: NA; abundance: NA; v_gene: TRBV11-2; CDR3nt: TGTGCCAGCAGCTTAGATCTGAGGGTGAATAATTCACCCCTCCACTTT; CDR3aa: CASSLDLRVNNSPLHF
j_gene: TRBJ1-2; d_gene: NA; abundance: NA; v_gene: TRBV4-3; CDR3nt: TGCGCCAGCAGCCAAGATTATCGGTTCGACGGGGGGGTGTATGGCTACACCTTC; CDR3aa: CASSQDYRFDGGVYGYTF
j_gene: TRBJ2-7; d_gene: NA; abundance: NA; v_gene: TRBV18; CDR3nt: TGTGCCAGCTCACCAGTCTCGGCCTACGAGCAGTACTTC; CDR3aa: CASSPVSAYEQYF
j_gene: TRBJ2-7; d_gene: TRBD1; abundance: few; v_gene: TRBV7-6; CDR3nt: TGTGCCAGCAGCTTTGCCGGGACAGGGGGCTACGAGCAGTACTTC; CDR3aa: CASSFAGTGGYEQYF
j_gene: TRBJ2-7; d_gene: NA; abundance: NA; v_gene: TRBV6-6; CDR3nt: TGTGCCAGCACCCGAAAGGGCAGGGAACCCTACGAGCAGTACTTC; CDR3aa: CASTRKGREPYEQYF
j_gene: TRBJ1-4; d_gene: NA; abundance: NA; v_gene: TRBV7-8; CDR3nt: TGTGCCAGCAGTTTTTTCCCGAATGAAAAACTGTTTTTT; CDR3aa: CASSFFPNEKLFF
j_gene: TRBJ2-5; d_gene: NA; abundance: many; v_gene: TRBV19; CDR3nt: TGTGCCAGTAGTATGAACGGGAGACCAGAGACCCAGTACTTC; CDR3aa: CASSMNGRPETQYF
j_gene: TRBJ1-2; d_gene: NA; abundance: NA; v_gene: TRBV7-9; CDR3nt: TGTGCCAGCAGCCCAGACAGCTATGGCTACACCTTC; CDR3aa: CASSPDSYGYTF
j_gene: TRBJ1-1; d_gene: NA; abundance: NA; v_gene: TRBV6-5; CDR3nt: TGTGCCAGCACCCCCGAGCGGGGTATGAACACTGAAGCTTTCTTT; CDR3aa: CASTPERGMNTEAFF
j_gene: TRBJ2-7; d_gene: TRBD2; abundance: NA; v_gene: TRBV27; CDR3nt: TGTGCCAGCAGCAAACTAGCGGCCTATTCCTACGAGCAGTACTTC; CDR3aa: CASSKLAAYSYEQYF
j_gene: TRBJ1-3; d_gene: NA; abundance: NA; v_gene: TRBV20-1; CDR3nt: TGCAGTGCTAGTCACTCGGCTGGAAACACCATATATTTT; CDR3aa: CSASHSAGNTIYF
j_gene: TRBJ1-1; d_gene: NA; abundance: NA; v_gene: TRBV5-1; CDR3nt: TGCGCCAGCAGCTCCGACAGGAACTGGGGCACTGAAGCTTTCTTT; CDR3aa: CASSSDRNWGTEAFF